This TCR beta chain was captured by sequencing in a study of response to subunit inactivated influenza vaccine. Study-wide findings and caveats: Authors suggested that a seasonal influenza vaccination recruits few new T cells each time.

TCRdb reanalysed the RT-PCR reads using MiXCR and keeps one entry per CDR3 protein. The profile shows 530,000 or so distinct CDR3 sequences, 12% of them singletons. The sample holds many counts of this clonotype. As yet, its antigen is unknown. The CDR3 has 14 amino acids. J lost 0 bases, V lost 5 bases, and 3 bases had no gene match. Germline V lookup: CDR1 DFQATT, CDR2 SNEGSKA (reference sequence). The chain employs TRBV20-1 and TRBJ1-5; 8 bases are a match to TRBD1. The material sequenced was PBMCs from blood, taken on the day of vaccination. This receptor was identified in a man in his forties or fifties who received an inactivated influenza vaccine. The CDR3 bases are TGCAGTGCTTACAGGGGGACTAGCAATCAGCCCCAGCATTTT. It is translated as CSAYRGTSNQPQHF.